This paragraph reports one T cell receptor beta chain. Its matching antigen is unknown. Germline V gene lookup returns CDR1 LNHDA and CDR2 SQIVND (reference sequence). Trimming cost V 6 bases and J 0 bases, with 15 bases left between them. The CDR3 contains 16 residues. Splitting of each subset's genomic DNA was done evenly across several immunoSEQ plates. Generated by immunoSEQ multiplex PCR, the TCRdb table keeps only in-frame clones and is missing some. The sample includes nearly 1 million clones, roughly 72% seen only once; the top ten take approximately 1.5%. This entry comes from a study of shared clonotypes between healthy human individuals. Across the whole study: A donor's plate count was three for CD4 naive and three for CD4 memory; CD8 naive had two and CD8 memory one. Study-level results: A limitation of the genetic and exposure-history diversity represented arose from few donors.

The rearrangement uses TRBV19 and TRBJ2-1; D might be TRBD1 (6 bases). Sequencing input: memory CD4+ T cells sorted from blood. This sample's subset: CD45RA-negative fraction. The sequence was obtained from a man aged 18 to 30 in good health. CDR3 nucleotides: TGTGCCAGTAGCCCGGGGCAGGGGAGCTCCTACAATGAGCAGTTCTTC. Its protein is CASSPGQGSSYNEQFF. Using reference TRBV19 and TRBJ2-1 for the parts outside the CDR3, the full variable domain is DGGITQSPKYLFRKEGQNVTLSCEQNLNHDAMYWYRQDPGQGLRLIYYSQIVNDFQKGDIAEGYSVSREKKESFPLTVTSAQKNPTAFYLCASSPGQGSSYNEQFFGPGTRLTVL.